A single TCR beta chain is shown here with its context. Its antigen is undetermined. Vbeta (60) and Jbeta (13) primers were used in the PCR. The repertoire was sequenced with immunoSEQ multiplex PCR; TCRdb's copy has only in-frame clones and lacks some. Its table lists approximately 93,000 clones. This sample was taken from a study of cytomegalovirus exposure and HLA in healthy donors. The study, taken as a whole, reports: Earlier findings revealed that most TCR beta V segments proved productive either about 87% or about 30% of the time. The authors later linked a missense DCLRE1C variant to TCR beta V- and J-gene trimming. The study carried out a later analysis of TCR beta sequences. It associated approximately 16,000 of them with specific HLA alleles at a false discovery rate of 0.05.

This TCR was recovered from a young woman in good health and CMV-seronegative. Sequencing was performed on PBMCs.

The CDR3 protein is CASSADTGANTGELFF. CDR3 sequence (DNA): TGTGCCAGCAGCGCCGATACAGGGGCGAACACCGGGGAGCTGTTTTTT. The V and J genes are TRBV7-3 and TRBJ2-2; 7 bases agree with TRBD1. With 5 bases clipped from V and 0 bases from J, the junction kept 6 bases outside the gene matches. This CDR3 is 16 amino acids long. The germline gives CDR1 SGHTA, CDR2 FQGTGA.